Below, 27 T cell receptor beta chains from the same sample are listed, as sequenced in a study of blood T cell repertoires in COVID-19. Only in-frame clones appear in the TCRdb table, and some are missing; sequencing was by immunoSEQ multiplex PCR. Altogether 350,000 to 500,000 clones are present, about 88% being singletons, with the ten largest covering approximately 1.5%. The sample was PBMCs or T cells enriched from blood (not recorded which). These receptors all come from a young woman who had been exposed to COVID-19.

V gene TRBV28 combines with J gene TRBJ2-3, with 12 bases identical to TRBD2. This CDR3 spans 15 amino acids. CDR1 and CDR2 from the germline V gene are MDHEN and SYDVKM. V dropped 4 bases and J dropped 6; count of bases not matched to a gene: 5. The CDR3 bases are TGTGCCAGCAGTTCAACTAGCGGGAGGTTGGATACGCAGTATTTT. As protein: CASSSTSGRLDTQYF.

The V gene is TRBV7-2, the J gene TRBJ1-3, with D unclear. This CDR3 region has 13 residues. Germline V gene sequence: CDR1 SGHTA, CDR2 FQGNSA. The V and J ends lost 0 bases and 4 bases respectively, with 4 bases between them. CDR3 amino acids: CASSLATGNTIYF. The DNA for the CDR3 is TGTGCCAGCAGCTTAGCAACAGGAAACACCATATATTTT.

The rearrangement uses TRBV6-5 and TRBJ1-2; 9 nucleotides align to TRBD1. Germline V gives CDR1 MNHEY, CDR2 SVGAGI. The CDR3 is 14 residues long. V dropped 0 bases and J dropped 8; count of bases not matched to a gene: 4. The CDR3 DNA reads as TGTGCCAGCAGTTACTCGAGGACAGGGGACGGCTACACCTTC. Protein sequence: CASSYSRTGDGYTF.

The CDR3 DNA sequence: TGTGCCAGCAGCTTAGTTGGAGTGAGAGACAATGAGCAGTTCTTC. This gives the protein CASSLVGVRDNEQFF. V gene TRBV7-2 combines with J gene TRBJ2-1; D remains ambiguous. Germline V gives CDR1 SGHTA, CDR2 FQGNSA. CDR3 length: 15 amino acids. Between the trimmed V and J ends, which lost 1 base and 5 bases, there was a span of 12 bases.

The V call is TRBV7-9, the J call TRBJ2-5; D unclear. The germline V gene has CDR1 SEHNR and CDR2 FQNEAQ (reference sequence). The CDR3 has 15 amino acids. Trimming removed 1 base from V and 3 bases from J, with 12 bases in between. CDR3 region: CASSLGSIREETQYF. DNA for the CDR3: TGTGCCAGCAGCTTAGGGTCAATACGGGAAGAGACCCAGTACTTC.

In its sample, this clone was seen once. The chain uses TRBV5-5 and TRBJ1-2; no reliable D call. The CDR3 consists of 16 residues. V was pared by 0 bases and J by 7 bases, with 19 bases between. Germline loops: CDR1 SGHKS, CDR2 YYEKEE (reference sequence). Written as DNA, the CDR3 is TGTGCCAGCAGCTTGGCGGTTTCTGATCGGGAGGGTGGCTACACCTTC. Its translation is CASSLAVSDREGGYTF.

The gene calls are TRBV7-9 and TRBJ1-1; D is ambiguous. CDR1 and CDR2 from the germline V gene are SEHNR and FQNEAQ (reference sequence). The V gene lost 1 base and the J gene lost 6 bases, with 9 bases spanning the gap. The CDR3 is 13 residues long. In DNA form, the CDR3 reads TGTGCCAGCAGCTTAGATCAGGTCTCTGAAGCTTTCTTT. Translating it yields CASSLDQVSEAFF.

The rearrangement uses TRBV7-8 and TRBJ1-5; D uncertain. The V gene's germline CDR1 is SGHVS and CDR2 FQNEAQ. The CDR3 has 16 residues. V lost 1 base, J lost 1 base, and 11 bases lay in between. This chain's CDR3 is CASSLVAIFSNQPQHF. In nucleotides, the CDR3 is TGTGCCAGCAGCTTAGTCGCGATTTTCAGCAATCAGCCCCAGCATTTT.

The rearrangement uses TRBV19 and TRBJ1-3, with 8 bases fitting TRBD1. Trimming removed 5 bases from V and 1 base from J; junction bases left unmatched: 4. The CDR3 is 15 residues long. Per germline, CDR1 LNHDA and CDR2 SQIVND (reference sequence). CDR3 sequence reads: CASSWDRNSGNTIYF. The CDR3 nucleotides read TGTGCCAGTAGTTGGGACAGGAATTCTGGAAACACCATATATTTT.

The chain's CDR3 is CASSQAGVDGYTF. The CDR3 DNA reads as TGCGCCAGCAGCCAAGCAGGGGTCGATGGCTACACCTTC. The J gene is TRBJ1-2, the V gene TRBV4-1; perhaps TRBD1 as D (6 bases). Germline-derived CDR1 and CDR2 are MGHRA and YSYEKL. The CDR3 contains 13 residues. V was shortened by 1 base and J by 6 bases, with 9 bases between the two germline ends.

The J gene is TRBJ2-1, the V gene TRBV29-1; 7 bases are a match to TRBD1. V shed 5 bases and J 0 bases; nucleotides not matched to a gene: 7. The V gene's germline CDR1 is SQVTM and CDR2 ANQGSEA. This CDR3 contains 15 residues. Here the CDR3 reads CSVPTGLSSYNEQFF. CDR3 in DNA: TGCAGCGTTCCGACAGGGCTTAGCTCCTACAATGAGCAGTTCTTC.

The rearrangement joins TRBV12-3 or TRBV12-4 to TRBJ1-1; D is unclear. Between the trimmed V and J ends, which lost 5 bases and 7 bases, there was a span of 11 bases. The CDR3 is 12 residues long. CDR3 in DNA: TGTGCCAGCAGTCCTAGACGTGTTGAAGCTTTCTTT. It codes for CASSPRRVEAFF.

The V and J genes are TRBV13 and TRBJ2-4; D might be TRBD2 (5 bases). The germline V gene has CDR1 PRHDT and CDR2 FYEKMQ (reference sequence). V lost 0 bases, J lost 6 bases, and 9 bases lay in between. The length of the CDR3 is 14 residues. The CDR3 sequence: CASSLGGGLNIQYF. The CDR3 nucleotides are TGTGCCAGCAGCTTAGGCGGAGGCCTAAACATTCAGTACTTC.

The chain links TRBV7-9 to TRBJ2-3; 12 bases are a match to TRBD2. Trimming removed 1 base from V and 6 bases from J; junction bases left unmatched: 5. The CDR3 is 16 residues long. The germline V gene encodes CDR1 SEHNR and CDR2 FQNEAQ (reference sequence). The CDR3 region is CASSLELAGGGDTQYF. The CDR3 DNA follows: TGTGCCAGCAGCTTAGAACTAGCGGGAGGCGGGGATACGCAGTATTTT.

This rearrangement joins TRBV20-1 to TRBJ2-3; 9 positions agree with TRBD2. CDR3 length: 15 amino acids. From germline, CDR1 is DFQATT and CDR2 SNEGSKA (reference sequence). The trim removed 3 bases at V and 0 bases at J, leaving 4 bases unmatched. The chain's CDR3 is CSASPSGDSTDTQYF. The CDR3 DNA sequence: TGCAGTGCTAGTCCTAGCGGGGATAGCACAGATACGCAGTATTTT.

The CDR3 sequence is CASSSGTTGELFF. The CDR3 region has the DNA TGTGCCAGCTCGAGCGGGACCACCGGGGAGCTGTTTTTT. The rearrangement uses TRBV7-8 and TRBJ2-2; 7 positions agree with TRBD2. The ends lost 8 bases at V and 4 bases at J; junction bases unmatched: 4. The length of the CDR3 is 13 residues. In germline, CDR1 is SGHVS, CDR2 FQNEAQ.

The CDR3: CASSYSDSNTEAFF. The CDR3 DNA reads as TGTGCCAGCAGTTACTCCGACAGCAACACTGAAGCTTTCTTT. The V call is TRBV6-5, the J call TRBJ1-1; perhaps TRBD1 as D (5 bases). V gave up 0 bases and J gave up 2 bases, with 7 bases separating them. Looked up from germline, CDR1 is MNHEY and CDR2 is SVGAGI. The CDR3 is made up of 14 amino acids.

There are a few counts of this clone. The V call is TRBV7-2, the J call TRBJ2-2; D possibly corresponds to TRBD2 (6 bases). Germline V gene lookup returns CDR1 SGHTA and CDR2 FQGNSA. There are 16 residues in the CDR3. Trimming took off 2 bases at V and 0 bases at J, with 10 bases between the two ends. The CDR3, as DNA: TGTGCCAGCAGCTTAAGAGTAGCGGCGAACACCGGGGAGCTGTTTTTT. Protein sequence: CASSLRVAANTGELFF.

This CDR3 is CASSLGHLSGNTIYF. CDR3 DNA: TGTGCCAGCAGCTTAGGACACCTCTCTGGAAACACCATATATTTT. V is TRBV7-2 and J is TRBJ1-3, with unresolved D. CDR1 SGHTA and CDR2 FQGNSA come from the germline V gene. The CDR3 covers 15 residues. The V end lost 1 base, the J end lost 0 bases, and 7 bases lay between the germline ends.

The DNA for the CDR3 is TGTGCCAGCAGCCCTGGGACAGGGGGCGCGGAGACCCAGTACTTC. As protein: CASSPGTGGAETQYF. The V call is TRBV11-1, the J call TRBJ2-5, with 12 bases matching TRBD1. With 5 bases clipped from V and 5 bases from J, the junction kept 6 bases outside the gene matches. The CDR3 totals 15 residues. Germline V gene lookup returns CDR1 SGHAT and CDR2 FQDESV (reference sequence).

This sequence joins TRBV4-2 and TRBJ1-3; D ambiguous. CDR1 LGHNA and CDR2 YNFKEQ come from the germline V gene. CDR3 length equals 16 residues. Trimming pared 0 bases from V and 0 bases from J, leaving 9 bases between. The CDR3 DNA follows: TGTGCCAGCAGCCAAGAAGCGGCGGCCTCTGGAAACACCATATATTTT. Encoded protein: CASSQEAAASGNTIYF.

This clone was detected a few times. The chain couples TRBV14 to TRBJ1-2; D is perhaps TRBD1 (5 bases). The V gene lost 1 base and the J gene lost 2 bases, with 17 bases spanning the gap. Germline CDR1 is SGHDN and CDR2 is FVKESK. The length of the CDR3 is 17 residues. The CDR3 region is CASSQVFPGDRNYGYTF. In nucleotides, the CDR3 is TGTGCCAGCAGCCAAGTATTCCCCGGAGACAGAAACTATGGCTACACCTTC.

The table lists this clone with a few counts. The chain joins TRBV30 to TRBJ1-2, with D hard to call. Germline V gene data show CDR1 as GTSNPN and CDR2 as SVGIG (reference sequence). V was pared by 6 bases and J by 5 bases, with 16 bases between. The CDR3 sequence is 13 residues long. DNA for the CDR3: TGTGCCTGTCAGAGAATGGGGAGTTATGGCTACACCTTC. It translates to CACQRMGSYGYTF.

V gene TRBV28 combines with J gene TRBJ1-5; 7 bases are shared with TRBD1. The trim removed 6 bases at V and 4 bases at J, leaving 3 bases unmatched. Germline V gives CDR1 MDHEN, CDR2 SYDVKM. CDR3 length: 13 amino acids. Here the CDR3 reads CASSDRANQPQHF. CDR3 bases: TGTGCCAGCAGCGACAGGGCTAATCAGCCCCAGCATTTT.

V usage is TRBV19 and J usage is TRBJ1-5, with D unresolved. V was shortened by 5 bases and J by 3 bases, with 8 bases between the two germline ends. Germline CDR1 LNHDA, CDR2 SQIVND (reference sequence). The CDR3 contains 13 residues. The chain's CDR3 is CASSDTLNQPQHF. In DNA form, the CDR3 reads TGTGCCAGTAGTGACACCCTCAATCAGCCCCAGCATTTT.

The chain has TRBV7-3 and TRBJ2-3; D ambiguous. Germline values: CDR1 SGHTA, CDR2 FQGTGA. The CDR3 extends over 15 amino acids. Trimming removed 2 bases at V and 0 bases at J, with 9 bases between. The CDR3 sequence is CASSLVPGSTDTQYF. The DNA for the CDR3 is TGTGCCAGCAGCTTAGTTCCGGGTAGCACAGATACGCAGTATTTT.

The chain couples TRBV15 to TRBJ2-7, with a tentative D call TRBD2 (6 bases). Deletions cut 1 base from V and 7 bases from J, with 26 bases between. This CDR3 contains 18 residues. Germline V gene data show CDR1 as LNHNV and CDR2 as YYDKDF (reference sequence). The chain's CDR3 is CATSRATVSRRDRREQYF. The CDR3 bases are TGTGCCACCAGCAGAGCGACTGTGAGTAGGAGGGACCGGCGGGAGCAGTACTTC.